The sequence of this TCR beta chain was determined in a study of OX40 agonist ivuxolimab in advanced cancers. Germline lookup yields CDR1 SGHRS and CDR2 YFSETQ. The CDR3 contains 15 residues. Trimming removed 4 bases at V and 3 bases at J, with 15 bases between. The data were produced by immunoSEQ multiplex PCR, yet TCRdb's version contains in-frame clones alone and is incomplete. This table has 64,000 or so clones, 65% to 90% appearing once. The sequencing used CD4+ or CD8+ T cells sorted from blood, collected in a trial of the OX40 agonist ivuxolimab. The chain links TRBV5-1 to TRBJ2-3, with no clear D. The receptor comes from an adult with an advanced solid tumor such as melanoma, head and neck, liver or kidney cancer. The CDR3 region is CASSPEVATTDTQYF. CDR3 DNA sequence: TGCGCCAGCAGCCCCGAAGTAGCAACGACAGATACGCAGTATTTT.